The sequence of this T cell receptor (beta chain) was determined in a study of STAT5B mutations in CD4+ large granular lymphocyte leukemia. The survey-level immunoSEQ assay was used. Clones were sequenced by immunoSEQ multiplex PCR, and TCRdb holds only the in-frame ones, with some missing. Of under 30,000 clones detected, about 81% appear once; the ten largest clones hold 3% to 3.5%. Comment on this clone: Its cognate antigen is unknown.

Overall study findings and caveats: Without putative leukemic clones, patient CD4-sorted repertoires remained more clonal than healthy CD4+ repertoires.

The germline CDR1 and CDR2 sequences are SEHNR and FQNEAQ (reference sequence). The junction had 7 bases not matched to a gene; V was cut back by 5 bases and J by 1 base. The CDR3 has 17 residues. The genes are TRBV7-9 and TRBJ2-6; TRBD2 matches at 8 bases. Sample: CD4+ T cells from blood buffy coats. The clonotype was recovered from a human donor in good health. The CDR3: CASSRMAGGSGANVLTF. CDR3 DNA: TGTGCCAGCAGCCGTATGGCGGGGGGATCTGGGGCCAACGTCCTGACTTTC.